This T cell receptor (beta chain) derives from a study of blood T cell repertoires in COVID-19. Study background: Specimens from acute and convalescent COVID-19 originated in the United States, Italy and Spain. The analysed material was cDNA or gDNA that came from T cells, B-cell-depleted T cells, or PBMCs.

The CDR3 is 15 amino acids. V lost 2 bases to trimming and J lost 7 bases; unmatched junction nucleotides: 6. Germline loops: CDR1 KGHSH, CDR2 LQKENI. How the authors handled the data: Estimation of nucleated cell counts relied on the amplification of reference gene primers. Sequenced by immunoSEQ multiplex PCR; TCRdb stores in-frame clones only, minus some. Clone size and V and J calls were adopted from that table, with D and trimming inferred from the DNA. Among 150,000 to 200,000 clones listed, approximately 86% were seen once. The TCR sequence derives from a man between 65 and 79 years old with acute or convalescent COVID-19. V is TRBV18 and J is TRBJ1-2; TRBD1 aligns across 11 bases. The material sequenced was peripheral blood. The CDR3 region has the DNA TGTGCCAGCTCACCAGCCGGGACAGGGGGAGGTGGCTACACCTTC. Its protein is CASSPAGTGGGGYTF.